These 29 T cell receptor beta chains were sequenced from one sample in a study of identical twins. TCRdb itself ran the 5' RACE reads through MiXCR, one entry per CDR3 protein. The sample has roughly 630,000 distinct CDR3 sequences, just over 7% seen once. This sample was also put to use in a study of yellow fever vaccine responses in identical twins.

Specimen: PBMCs. These receptors came from a woman under 30 in good health.

This clonotype was seen more than once but under ten times. The chain is built from TRBV15 and TRBJ1-2; tentative D call: TRBD1 (6 bases). Germline assignment: CDR1 LNHNV and CDR2 YYDKDF (reference sequence). The germline V and J ends were trimmed by 4 bases and 4 bases, with 10 bases remaining between them. This CDR3 comprises 13 residues. The CDR3 bases are TGTGCCACCAGCATCGACAGGATCTATGGCTACACCTTC. Amino acids: CATSIDRIYGYTF.

This clonotype was counted many times. The genes are TRBV12-3 or TRBV12-4 and TRBJ1-3, with D perhaps matching TRBD1 (6 bases). The CDR3 runs 15 residues. Trimming stripped 3 bases from V and 0 bases from J, with 9 bases between. CDR3 region: CASSLGTSSGNTIYF. The DNA for the CDR3 is TGTGCCAGCAGTTTGGGGACAAGCTCTGGAAACACCATATATTTT.

This clonotype was detected only a few times. The CDR3 reads CASSLSTSGLHEQYF. The CDR3, as DNA: TGTGCCAGCAGCCTGTCGACTAGCGGGCTCCACGAGCAGTACTTC. The genes are TRBV7-8 and TRBJ2-7, with TRBD2 matching 10 bases. The CDR3 runs 15 residues. Germline V gene data show CDR1 as SGHVS and CDR2 as FQNEAQ. The V gene end was trimmed by 5 bases and the J gene end by 5 bases; junction bases not matched to a gene: 9.

This clonotype was seen more than once but under ten times. The J gene is TRBJ1-2, the V gene TRBV4-1, with 7 bases identical to TRBD1. V was pared by 4 bases and J by 6 bases, with 11 bases of the junction left unmatched. Germline assignment: CDR1 MGHRA and CDR2 YSYEKL. The CDR3 spans 15 residues. CDR3 residues: CASSLAGQTNHGYTF. The CDR3 DNA reads TGCGCCAGCAGCCTAGCGGGACAGACGAACCATGGCTACACCTTC.

This clonotype was observed a handful of times. The genes are TRBV20-1 and TRBJ2-4; a weak D match, TRBD2 (6 bases). This CDR3 has 11 amino acids. The germline V gene encodes CDR1 DFQATT and CDR2 SNEGSKA (reference sequence). Trimming cost V 6 bases and J 9 bases, with 12 bases left between them. CDR3 bases: TGCAGTGCCCCTAGCGTGGGCATTCAGTACTTC. Translated, it gives CSAPSVGIQYF.

The sample holds many counts of this clonotype. The CDR3 loop is CASRGAGTYNEQFF. DNA of the CDR3: TGCGCCAGCAGAGGAGCGGGGACGTACAATGAGCAGTTCTTC. The chain recombines TRBV5-1 with TRBJ2-1, with 7 bases matching TRBD2. After removal of 5 bases from V and 4 bases from J, the junction contained 6 bases not matched to a gene. In germline, CDR1 is SGHRS, CDR2 YFSETQ. The CDR3 consists of 14 residues.

This clonotype has at least ten counts. V usage is TRBV12-3 or TRBV12-4 and J usage is TRBJ1-2; 7 nucleotides align to TRBD1. This CDR3 has 12 amino acids. The V and J ends lost 7 bases and 6 bases, in that order; junction bases with no gene match: 5. Here the CDR3 reads CASNQGGDGYTF. DNA of the CDR3: TGTGCCAGCAACCAGGGGGGTGATGGCTACACCTTC.

There are a few counts of this clonotype. V usage is TRBV28 and J usage is TRBJ2-1; 7 bases map to TRBD1. This CDR3 is built from 14 residues. The V segment lost 7 bases and the J segment 3 bases; nucleotides outside the gene matches: 6. The germline V gene has CDR1 MDHEN and CDR2 SYDVKM. The CDR3 region is CASMTGPRYNEQFF. CDR3 nucleotides: TGTGCCAGCATGACAGGGCCCCGCTACAATGAGCAGTTCTTC.

The rearrangement uses TRBV18 and TRBJ2-1; a possible D gene is TRBD2 (5 bases). The CDR3 has 16 residues. Per the germline V gene, CDR1 is KGHSH and CDR2 is LQKENI. The V and J ends lost 1 base and 8 bases respectively, with 18 bases between them. The DNA for the CDR3 is TGTGCCAGCTCACCACTGGTGGCTAGCAGCCGGCATGAGCAGTTCTTC. It yields the protein CASSPLVASSRHEQFF.

The sample holds a few counts of this clonotype. The chain carries TRBV25-1 and TRBJ2-5; possible D gene TRBD2, 6 bases. The CDR3 spans 15 residues. Germline lookup yields CDR1 MGHDK and CDR2 SYGVNS. V lost 2 bases and J 5 bases, leaving 15 bases between the germline ends. The CDR3 bases are TGTGCCAGCAGTGAAGCGGGGACGGCTTGGGAGACCCAGTACTTC. Translating it yields CASSEAGTAWETQYF.

The J gene is TRBJ2-4, the V gene TRBV12-3 or TRBV12-4; tentative D call: TRBD2 (6 bases). V lost 7 bases and J 0 bases, leaving 22 bases between the germline ends. This CDR3 comprises 18 residues. CDR3 nucleotides: TGTGCCAGCACCCCGCCCTCTAGCGACCGATTAGCCAAAAACATTCAGTACTTC. As protein: CASTPPSSDRLAKNIQYF.

The sample holds many counts of this clonotype. The chain employs TRBV10-3 and TRBJ1-6; unclear D gene. V gave up 0 bases and J gave up 8 bases, with 17 bases separating them. CDR3 size: 17 residues. Germline V CDR1 and CDR2: ENHRY, SYGVKD. CDR3: CAISESSVSQVDSPLHF. CDR3 sequence (DNA): TGTGCCATCAGTGAGTCGAGCGTGTCACAAGTTGATTCACCCCTCCACTTT.

This clonotype was counted only a few times. The V and J genes are TRBV28 and TRBJ2-6; D is unresolved. V was trimmed by 3 bases and J by 3 bases, leaving 12 bases between them. Germline CDR1 and CDR2: MDHEN and SYDVKM. The CDR3 loop spans 16 amino acids. The CDR3 DNA reads as TGTGCCAGCAGTTTTAGGAAGGGCAGTGGGGCCAACGTCCTGACTTTC. Its translation: CASSFRKGSGANVLTF.

The chain combines TRBV5-1 with TRBJ2-2, with D perhaps matching TRBD2 (6 bases). The CDR3 is made up of 16 amino acids. Trimming stripped 4 bases from V and 4 bases from J, with 17 bases between. Germline CDR1 reads SGHRS; CDR2 reads YFSETQ. The CDR3 spells CASSQLGLLLTGELFF. In DNA, the CDR3 is TGCGCCAGCAGCCAACTGGGACTCCTACTCACCGGGGAGCTGTTTTTT. The variable domain in full, completed from reference TRBV5-1 and TRBJ2-2, reads KAGVTQTPRYLIKTRGQQVTLSCSPISGHRSVSWYQQTPGQGLQFLFEYFSETQRNKGNFPGRFSGRQFSNSRSEMNVSTLELGDSALYLCASSQLGLLLTGELFFGEGSRLTVL.

This clonotype was counted ten times or more. CDR3 coding DNA: TGTGCCAGCAGCTTGGTTGGACAGCGCAATGAGCAGTTCTTC. This sequence encodes CASSLVGQRNEQFF. The genes are TRBV5-6 and TRBJ2-1; weak D call: TRBD1 (6 bases). CDR3 size: 14 residues. With 0 bases removed from V and 6 bases from J, the gap between germline ends came to 10 bases. CDR1 is SGHDT and CDR2 is YYEEEE in the germline V gene.

A few counts support this clonotype. The gene calls are TRBV11-2 and TRBJ1-4; unclear D gene. The CDR3 totals 13 residues. Between the trimmed V and J ends, which lost 3 bases and 6 bases, there was a span of 8 bases. Germline V lookup: CDR1 SGHAT, CDR2 FQNNGV. CDR3 nucleotides: TGTGCCAGCAGCTTCCCATTGGATGAAAAACTGTTTTTT. Translated: CASSFPLDEKLFF. The variable domain in full, with the rest retrieved from reference TRBV11-2 and TRBJ1-4, is EAGVAQSPRYKIIEKRQSVAFWCNPISGHATLYWYQQILGQGPKLLIQFQNNGVVDDSQLPKDRFSAERLKGVDSTLKIQPAKLEDSAVYLCASSFPLDEKLFFGSGTQLSVL.

Only a few counts were recorded for this clonotype. The rearrangement joins TRBV7-8 to TRBJ2-5; D is perhaps TRBD2 (6 bases). Trimming took 4 bases from V and 0 from J, leaving 15 bases between them. Germline V lookup: CDR1 SGHVS, CDR2 FQNEAQ. The CDR3 contains 16 residues. CDR3 coding DNA: TGTGCCAGCAGCTCCGCATGGCCTAGCGACCAAGAGACCCAGTACTTC. Amino acids: CASSSAWPSDQETQYF.

Comments on this clonotype: One end of the junction does not line up with germline, which may come from a read error. The chain couples TRBV24-1 to TRBJ2-3; D is uncertain. CDR1 and CDR2 (germline): KGHDR, SFDVKD. The CDR3 length is 15 residues. The CDR3 loop reads CATGDTGRATDTQYF. The CDR3 DNA reads TGTGCCACCGGTGATACCGGACGGGCCACAGATACGCAGTATTTT.

This clonotype was picked up a small number of times. The chain recombines TRBV12-3 or TRBV12-4 with TRBJ1-5, with a possible D match to TRBD1 (5 bases). This CDR3 has 16 amino acids. V dropped 6 bases and J dropped 4 bases, with 19 bases sitting between them. The CDR3 sequence is CASSHWASDSNQPQHF. The DNA of the CDR3 is TGTGCCAGCAGCCACTGGGCTTCAGACAGTAATCAGCCCCAGCATTTT.

The table lists this clonotype with many counts. The chain couples TRBV10-2 to TRBJ1-1, with D unclear. V was cut by 7 bases and J by 5 bases, with 11 bases left in between. Germline V gives CDR1 WSHSY, CDR2 SAAADI. The CDR3 has 12 residues. Here the CDR3 reads CASMNGRTEAFF. As DNA, the CDR3 is TGCGCCAGCATGAATGGGCGTACTGAAGCTTTCTTT.

This clonotype was picked up a small number of times. The gene calls are TRBV20-1 and TRBJ1-6; TRBD1 matches 7 bases. The CDR3 is 15 residues long. CDR1 DFQATT and CDR2 SNEGSKA come from the germline V gene (reference sequence). V lost 5 bases, J lost 8 bases, and 12 bases stayed unmatched. The CDR3 bases are TGCAGTGCTGCCCGACAGGGCCCCGCGGATTCACCCCTCCACTTT. As protein: CSAARQGPADSPLHF.

With regard to this clonotype: A junction end diverges from the germline sequence, so it may reflect a read error. This chain links TRBV2 with TRBJ2-3; D may be TRBD1 (8 bases). This CDR3 has 19 amino acids. Per germline, CDR1 SNHLY and CDR2 FYNNEI. CDR3 in DNA: TGTGCCATCAGTTTATATGGGGGGGACAGGAGAACTAGCACAGATACGCAGTATTTT. Encoded protein: CAISLYGGDRRTSTDTQYF.

This clonotype appeared many times. This rearrangement joins TRBV5-1 to TRBJ2-5; D unclear. CDR1 and CDR2 (germline): SGHRS, YFSETQ. This CDR3 region has 12 residues. V lost 7 bases and J 2 bases, leaving 9 bases between the germline ends. In nucleotides, the CDR3 is TGCGCCAGCTCTAACCCTCAAGAGACCCAGTACTTC. It encodes CASSNPQETQYF.

This clonotype was recorded a few times. The CDR3 bases are TGTGCCAGTGATCGGGGTCCACCATCCCATGAGCAGTTCTTC. Protein product: CASDRGPPSHEQFF. The chain joins TRBV6-1 to TRBJ2-1; weak D call: TRBD2 (5 bases). There are 14 residues in the CDR3. From germline, CDR1 is MNHNS and CDR2 SASEGT. Trimming cost V 9 bases and J 8 bases, with 20 bases left between them.

This clonotype came up many times. The chain recombines TRBV7-9 with TRBJ2-1, with D perhaps TRBD2 (6 bases). CDR1 is SEHNR, CDR2 FQNEAQ, per germline (reference sequence). The CDR3 has 14 residues. V was shortened by 3 bases and J by 0 bases, with 6 bases between the two germline ends. CDR3 region: CASSLDYSYNEQFF. The CDR3 DNA reads TGTGCCAGCAGCTTGGACTACTCCTACAATGAGCAGTTCTTC.

This clonotype was observed many times. The V gene is TRBV12-3 or TRBV12-4, the J gene TRBJ2-7; 8 nucleotides match TRBD2. This CDR3 has 15 residues. The J segment lost 3 bases and the V segment lost 3 bases, leaving 7 bases of the junction unmatched. CDR3 in DNA: TGTGCCAGCAGTTTGCCGGGACTAGGGCTCTACGAGCAGTACTTC. Encoded protein: CASSLPGLGLYEQYF.

This clonotype showed up just a few times. The J gene is TRBJ2-1, the V gene TRBV10-3, with TRBD2 matching 10 bases. Germline assignment: CDR1 ENHRY and CDR2 SYGVKD. The CDR3 runs to 15 residues. The junction had 2 bases not matched to a gene; V was cut back by 4 bases and J by 2 bases. The CDR3 DNA reads TGTGCCATCAGTGGTAGCGGGGGGACCTACAATGAGCAGTTCTTC. It codes for CAISGSGGTYNEQFF.

This clonotype was seen a handful of times. The chain carries TRBV20-1 and TRBJ1-5, with a possible D match to TRBD1 (5 bases). The CDR3 consists of 15 residues. Trimming removed 0 bases from V and 2 bases from J, with 11 bases in between. Germline values: CDR1 DFQATT, CDR2 SNEGSKA (reference sequence). CDR3 coding DNA: TGCAGTGCTAGAGATCTCGGGGGGGGCAATCAGCCCCAGCATTTT. Its translation is CSARDLGGGNQPQHF.

The sample holds a few counts of this clonotype. The chain links TRBV5-1 to TRBJ2-7, with TRBD1 matching over 7 bases. The V gene end was trimmed by 5 bases and the J gene end by 4 bases; junction bases not matched to a gene: 12. The germline V gene has CDR1 SGHRS and CDR2 YFSETQ. CDR3 length equals 15 residues. CDR3 nucleotide sequence: TGCGCCAGCAGACCCGACAGGGCGGACCGGTACGAGCAGTACTTC. Translating it yields CASRPDRADRYEQYF. Variable domain in full (rest from reference TRBV5-1 and TRBJ2-7): KAGVTQTPRYLIKTRGQQVTLSCSPISGHRSVSWYQQTPGQGLQFLFEYFSETQRNKGNFPGRFSGRQFSNSRSEMNVSTLELGDSALYLCASRPDRADRYEQYFGPGTRLTVT.